Only one count was recorded for the clone carrying this TCR beta chain. These data are taken from a study of blood T cell repertoires in COVID-19. Study overall: PBMCs, B-cell-depleted T cells, or T cells were the source of the cDNA or gDNA that made up the material.

V shed 4 bases, J shed 10 bases, and the junction held 13 bases outside the gene matches. CDR1 and CDR2 (germline): MDHEN, SYDVKM. The CDR3 has 15 amino acids. TCRdb's table, derived via immunoSEQ multiplex PCR, lists solely in-frame clones and lacks some. This sample has 50,000 to 65,000 clones; about 91% occur once, and the top ten carry approximately 4.9%. This receptor was obtained from a man in his 60s with active COVID-19. The V gene is TRBV28, the J gene TRBJ2-1; 7 nucleotides agree with TRBD2. The specimen sequenced was peripheral blood. CDR3 in DNA: TGTGCCAGCAGTTACCGAGCGTGGGAGGGGAGGGAGCAGTTCTTC. It codes for CASSYRAWEGREQFF.